A single sample is the source of the 12 T cell receptor beta chains below, sequenced in a study of T cell responses to AZD1222 COVID-19 vaccine. Measured with immunoSEQ multiplex PCR; TCRdb has only the in-frame clones, and not every one. The table includes some 86,000 clones, almost 80% detected once. This specimen was peripheral blood, taken on day 0 of AZD1222 vaccination. The receptors stem from an adult in good health.

This clone was observed a single time. V gene TRBV19 combines with J gene TRBJ2-1; 9 bases fit TRBD1. The CDR3 totals 15 residues. Germline loops: CDR1 LNHDA, CDR2 SQIVND (reference sequence). Germline trimming cut 6 bases from V and 8 bases from J; bases unmatched to any gene: 11. In DNA, the CDR3 is TGTGCCAGTAGCAGATGGGGACAGGGAATCGATGAGCAGTTCTTC. Translated, it gives CASSRWGQGIDEQFF.

V usage is TRBV7-2 and J usage is TRBJ2-5; no clear D gene. Germline V gene lookup returns CDR1 SGHTA and CDR2 FQGNSA. This CDR3 comprises 13 residues. The ends were cut back, 5 bases at V and 1 base at J, with 8 bases in the middle. The CDR3 is CASSAVVQETQYF. CDR3 nucleotides: TGTGCCAGCAGCGCGGTGGTCCAAGAGACCCAGTACTTC. Variable domain in full (rest from reference TRBV7-2 and TRBJ2-5): GAGVSQSPSNKVTEKGKDVELRCDPISGHTALYWYRQSLGQGLEFLIYFQGNSAPDKSGLPSDRFSAERTGGSVSTLTIQRTQQEDSAVYLCASSAVVQETQYFGPGTRLLVL.

The gene calls are TRBV5-1 and TRBJ2-5; 8 bases match TRBD1. Germline V gives CDR1 SGHRS, CDR2 YFSETQ. The V and J ends lost 0 bases and 1 base, in that order; junction bases with no gene match: 2. The CDR3 extends over 15 amino acids. The CDR3 is CASSLAGTGQETQYF. As DNA, the CDR3 is TGCGCCAGCAGCTTGGCCGGGACAGGCCAAGAGACCCAGTACTTC.

The gene calls are TRBV6-5 and TRBJ1-2; 9 positions match TRBD1. V shed 8 bases, J shed 4 bases, and the junction held 5 bases outside the gene matches. This CDR3 region has 13 residues. Germline loops: CDR1 MNHEY, CDR2 SVGAGI. In DNA, the CDR3 is TGTGCCAGCTCACAGGGGGCAGGCTATGGCTACACCTTC. As protein: CASSQGAGYGYTF.

The chain's CDR3 is CASMGMEGSPLHF. The CDR3 coding sequence is TGTGCCAGCATGGGGATGGAAGGGTCACCCCTCCACTTT. This chain links TRBV27 with TRBJ1-6; D remains unclear. Trimming shortened V by 7 bases and J by 10 bases, and 14 bases separated the two germline ends. The CDR3 covers 13 residues. Germline V lookup: CDR1 MNHEY, CDR2 SMNVEV (reference sequence).

The chain carries TRBV10-3 and TRBJ2-6, with TRBD1 matching 7 bases. The trim removed 5 bases at V and 4 bases at J, leaving 5 bases unmatched. The CDR3 totals 15 residues. CDR1 and CDR2 (germline): ENHRY, SYGVKD. The CDR3 coding sequence is TGTGCCATCAGTCGAACAGGGGCAGGGGCCAACGTCCTGACTTTC. Its translation: CAISRTGAGANVLTF.

The rearrangement uses TRBV6-5 and TRBJ2-2, with D possibly TRBD1 on 6 matching bases. Deletions cut 11 bases from V and 0 bases from J, with 16 bases between. Germline V gene data show CDR1 as MNHEY and CDR2 as SVGAGI. The length of the CDR3 is 15 residues. As DNA, the CDR3 is TGTGCCTCGGGACAACAAGGCGCGAACACCGGGGAGCTGTTTTTT. It yields the protein CASGQQGANTGELFF.

This clone was counted only a few times. The rearrangement links TRBV7-8 to TRBJ2-3, with D possibly matching TRBD2 (5 bases). Germline V gene sequence: CDR1 SGHVS, CDR2 FQNEAQ. The CDR3 length is 15 residues. The germline V and J ends were trimmed by 0 bases and 4 bases, with 11 bases remaining between them. The CDR3 is CASSLALTGADTQYF. CDR3 in DNA: TGTGCCAGCAGCTTAGCCCTGACCGGGGCAGATACGCAGTATTTT.

The chain combines TRBV11-2 with TRBJ2-1; 13 positions match TRBD2. V gave up 9 bases and J gave up 2 bases; unmatched junction bases: 1. There are 14 residues in the CDR3. The germline V gene encodes CDR1 SGHAT and CDR2 FQNNGV. The CDR3 spells CASTSGRAYNEQFF. The CDR3 DNA reads TGTGCCAGTACTAGCGGGAGGGCCTACAATGAGCAGTTCTTC.

The rearrangement joins TRBV5-1 to TRBJ1-2; weak D call: TRBD1 (6 bases). Germline V gene lookup returns CDR1 SGHRS and CDR2 YFSETQ. The V gene lost 0 bases and the J gene lost 0 bases, with 12 bases spanning the gap. This CDR3 comprises 16 residues. CDR3 region: CASSLDPGGTNYGYTF. In nucleotides, the CDR3 is TGCGCCAGCAGCTTGGACCCCGGGGGCACTAACTATGGCTACACCTTC.

The chain uses TRBV27 and TRBJ1-4; D unresolved. The germline V and J ends were trimmed by 8 bases and 4 bases, with 17 bases remaining between them. The CDR3 sequence is 15 residues long. CDR1 MNHEY and CDR2 SMNVEV come from the germline V gene (reference sequence). The CDR3 here is CASSRNSQDNEKLFF. In nucleotides, the CDR3 is TGTGCCAGCTCAAGGAACAGCCAAGATAATGAAAAACTGTTTTTT. Full variable domain (remainder filled in from reference TRBV27 and TRBJ1-4): EAQVTQNPRYLITVTGKKLTVTCSQNMNHEYMSWYRQDPGLGLRQIYYSMNVEVTDKGDVPEGYKVSRKEKRNFPLILESPSPNQTSLYFCASSRNSQDNEKLFFGSGTQLSVL.

This chain links TRBV6-5 with TRBJ1-2, with no clear D. This CDR3 is built from 14 residues. Germline CDR1 MNHEY, CDR2 SVGAGI. V shed 4 bases and J shed 8 bases, with 17 bases lying between them. CDR3 region: CASSSFTASSGYTF. DNA for the CDR3: TGTGCCAGCAGTTCGTTCACAGCTTCGAGCGGCTACACCTTC.